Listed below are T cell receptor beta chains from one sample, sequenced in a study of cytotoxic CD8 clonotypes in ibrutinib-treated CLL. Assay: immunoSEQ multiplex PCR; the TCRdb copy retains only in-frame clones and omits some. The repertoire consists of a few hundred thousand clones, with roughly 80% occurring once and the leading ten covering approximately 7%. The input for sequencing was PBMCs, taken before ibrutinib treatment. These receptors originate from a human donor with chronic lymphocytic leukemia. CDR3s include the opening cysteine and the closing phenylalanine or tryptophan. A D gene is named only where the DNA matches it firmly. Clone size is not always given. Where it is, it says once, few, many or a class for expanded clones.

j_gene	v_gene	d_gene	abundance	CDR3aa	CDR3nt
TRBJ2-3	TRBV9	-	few	CASSVVRDTDTQYF	TGTGCCAGCAGCGTAGTCAGGGACACAGATACGCAGTATTTT
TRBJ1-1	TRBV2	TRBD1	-	CASKPTRQGYMNTEAFF	TGTGCCAGCAAACCGACTCGACAGGGTTACATGAACACTGAAGCTTTCTTT
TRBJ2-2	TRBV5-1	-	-	CASSLYGGNTGELFF	TGCGCCAGCAGCTTGTACGGAGGGAACACCGGGGAGCTGTTTTTT
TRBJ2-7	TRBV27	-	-	CASSLLVGEFYEQYF	TGTGCCAGCAGTTTATTAGTCGGGGAGTTCTACGAGCAGTACTTC
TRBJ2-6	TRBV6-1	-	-	CASFEDGANVLTF	TGTGCCAGCTTTGAGGATGGGGCCAACGTCCTGACTTTC
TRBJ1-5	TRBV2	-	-	CASSEERLSHQPQHF	TGTGCCAGCAGTGAGGAAAGGCTCAGCCATCAGCCCCAGCATTTT
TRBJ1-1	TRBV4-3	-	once	CASSYSVGGNTEAFF	TGCGCCAGCAGCTATTCGGTCGGGGGAAACACTGAAGCTTTCTTT
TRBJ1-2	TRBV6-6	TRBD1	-	CASSTLRDRVDGYTF	TGTGCCAGCAGTACCCTCCGGGACAGGGTTGATGGCTACACCTTC
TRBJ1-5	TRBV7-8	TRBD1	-	CASSSRSGTGNQPQHF	TGTGCCAGCAGCTCCAGGTCCGGGACAGGTAATCAGCCCCAGCATTTT
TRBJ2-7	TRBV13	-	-	CASRHRSGYEQYF	TGTGCCAGCAGACACAGGAGTGGGTACGAGCAGTACTTC
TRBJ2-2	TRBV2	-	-	CASSDSRVTGELFF	TGTGCCAGCAGTGACTCAAGGGTCACCGGGGAGCTGTTTTTT
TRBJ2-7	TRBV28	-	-	CASTGRNEQYF	TGTGCCAGCACCGGGAGAAACGAGCAGTACTTC
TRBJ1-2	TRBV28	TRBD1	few	CASSHRGQYGYTF	TGTGCCAGCAGTCACAGGGGGCAGTATGGCTACACCTTC
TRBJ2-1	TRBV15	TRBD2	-	CATSRDVTSREVDNEQFF	TGTGCCACCAGCAGAGATGTAACTTCGCGGGAGGTGGACAATGAGCAGTTCTTC
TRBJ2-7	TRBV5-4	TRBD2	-	CASSLETSGAKKYF	TGTGCCAGCAGCTTGGAGACTAGCGGGGCAAAAAAGTACTTC
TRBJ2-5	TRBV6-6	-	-	CASSLDGRVKTQYF	TGTGCCAGCAGTCTGGATGGCCGGGTAAAGACCCAGTACTTC
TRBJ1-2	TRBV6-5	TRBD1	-	CASRKQGAENYGYTF	TGTGCCAGCAGGAAACAGGGGGCAGAGAACTATGGCTACACCTTC
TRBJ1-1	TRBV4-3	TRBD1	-	CASSQDFRGRATEAFF	TGCGCCAGCAGCCAAGATTTTAGGGGGCGGGCCACTGAAGCTTTCTTT
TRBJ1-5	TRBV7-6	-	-	CASSLNGVQPQHF	TGTGCCAGCAGCTTAAACGGGGTTCAGCCCCAGCATTTT
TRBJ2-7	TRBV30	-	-	CAWSQYINEQYF	TGTGCCTGGAGTCAATATATTAACGAGCAGTACTTC
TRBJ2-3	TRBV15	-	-	CATRSVYTDTQYF	TGTGCCACCAGATCCGTCTACACAGATACGCAGTATTTT
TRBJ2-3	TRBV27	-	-	CASSQLKLLAADTQYF	TGTGCCAGCAGTCAACTCAAATTGCTGGCTGCAGATACGCAGTATTTT
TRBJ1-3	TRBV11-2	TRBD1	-	CASSLQGSSGNTIYF	TGTGCCAGCAGCCTACAGGGGAGCTCTGGAAACACCATATATTTT
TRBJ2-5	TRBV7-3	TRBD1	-	CASSSAPHQGAAETQYF	TGTGCCAGCAGCTCAGCCCCTCATCAGGGGGCTGCAGAGACCCAGTACTTC
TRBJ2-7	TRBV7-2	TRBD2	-	CASSGREGPYEQYF	TGTGCCAGCAGCGGTCGGGAGGGACCCTACGAGCAGTACTTC
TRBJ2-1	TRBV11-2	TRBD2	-	CASSLVKRGRGSQHHEQFF	TGTGCCAGCAGCTTAGTAAAGCGGGGGAGGGGGAGTCAGCATCATGAGCAGTTCTTC
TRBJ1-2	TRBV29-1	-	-	CSVWTSHLPNYGYTF	TGCAGCGTTTGGACATCCCACCTCCCCAACTATGGCTACACCTTC
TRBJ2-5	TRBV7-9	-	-	CASRSNSGGRQETQYF	TGTGCCAGCAGATCTAATAGCGGAGGACGGCAAGAGACCCAGTACTTC
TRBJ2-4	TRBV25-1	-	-	CASIGSMNIQYF	TGTGCCAGCATTGGTAGCATGAACATTCAGTACTTC
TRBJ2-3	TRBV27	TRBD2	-	CASRLAGGTDTQYF	TGTGCCAGCAGACTAGCGGGAGGGACAGATACGCAGTATTTT
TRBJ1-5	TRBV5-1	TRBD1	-	CASSLGTGSNQPQHF	TGCGCCAGCAGCTTGGGGACAGGGAGCAATCAGCCCCAGCATTTT
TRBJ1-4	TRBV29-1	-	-	CSVTGQYGNEKLFF	TGCAGCGTTACCGGACAGTATGGGAATGAAAAACTGTTTTTT
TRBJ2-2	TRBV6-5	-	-	CASSYSGADTGELFF	TGTGCCAGCAGTTACTCGGGGGCCGACACCGGGGAGCTGTTTTTT
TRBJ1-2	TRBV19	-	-	CASSPWDASMGYTF	TGTGCCAGTAGTCCCTGGGACGCCTCAATGGGCTACACCTTC
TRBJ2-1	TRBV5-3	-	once	CARSRRTTGYNEQFF	TGTGCCAGAAGCCGTAGAACGACTGGATACAATGAGCAGTTCTTC